Listed below are T cell receptor beta chains from one sample, sequenced in a study of blood T cell repertoires in COVID-19. The table came from immunoSEQ multiplex PCR; TCRdb's copy has only in-frame clones and leaves some out. The sample includes about 140,000 clones, roughly four fifths of them seen just once. The sequenced sample consisted of peripheral blood. The receptors here all came from a woman in her fifties or sixties with acute or convalescent COVID-19. CDR3s include the opening cysteine and the closing phenylalanine or tryptophan. D genes are given only for firm matches. Clone sizes are given selectively: once, few, many, or a class where the clone is expanded.

cdr3_aa: CASSPSQTENSPLHF; cdr3_nt: TGTGCCAGCTCACCCTCACAGACCGAAAATTCACCCCTCCACTTT; j_call: TRBJ1-6; clone_size: .; d_call: .; v_call: TRBV18
cdr3_aa: CASSSGTANEKLFF; cdr3_nt: TGTGCCAGCAGCTCCGGGACAGCAAATGAAAAACTGTTTTTT; j_call: TRBJ1-4; clone_size: .; d_call: TRBD1; v_call: TRBV25-1
cdr3_aa: CASSTDRGHNEQFF; cdr3_nt: TGTGCCAGCAGTACCGACAGGGGGCACAATGAGCAGTTCTTC; j_call: TRBJ2-1; clone_size: .; d_call: TRBD1; v_call: TRBV2
cdr3_aa: CASSLEPGETYEQYF; cdr3_nt: TGTGCCAGCAGCTTAGAGCCGGGAGAAACCTACGAGCAGTACTTC; j_call: TRBJ2-7; clone_size: .; d_call: .; v_call: TRBV11-1
cdr3_aa: CASTETGFGANVLTF; cdr3_nt: TGTGCCAGCACCGAAACAGGGTTCGGGGCCAACGTCCTGACTTTC; j_call: TRBJ2-6; clone_size: .; d_call: .; v_call: TRBV6-5
cdr3_aa: CASSEQGLNYGYTF; cdr3_nt: TGTGCCAGCAGCGAACAGGGATTAAACTATGGCTACACCTTC; j_call: TRBJ1-2; clone_size: .; d_call: .; v_call: TRBV5-4
cdr3_aa: CASSLGASYNEQFF; cdr3_nt: TGTGCCAGCAGCTTGGGGGCTTCCTACAATGAGCAGTTCTTC; j_call: TRBJ2-1; clone_size: .; d_call: .; v_call: TRBV11-3
cdr3_aa: CASCIHGGGGGYTF; cdr3_nt: TGTGCCAGCTGTATACATGGGGGCGGGGGGGGCTACACCTTC; j_call: TRBJ1-2; clone_size: .; d_call: .; v_call: TRBV6-5
cdr3_aa: CATSRDPASGRDTQYF; cdr3_nt: TGTGCCACCAGCAGAGATCCGGCTAGCGGGAGAGATACGCAGTATTTT; j_call: TRBJ2-3; clone_size: .; d_call: TRBD2; v_call: TRBV15
cdr3_aa: CASSSGQHYEQYF; cdr3_nt: TGCGCCAGCAGCTCGGGACAGCACTACGAGCAGTACTTC; j_call: TRBJ2-7; clone_size: .; d_call: TRBD1; v_call: TRBV5-1
cdr3_aa: CASSEPASSGEITDTQYF; cdr3_nt: TGTGCCAGCAGTGAACCCGCCTCTAGCGGGGAAATCACAGATACGCAGTATTTT; j_call: TRBJ2-3; clone_size: .; d_call: TRBD2; v_call: TRBV2
cdr3_aa: CASSQDRQGIWEKLFF; cdr3_nt: TGCGCCAGCAGCCAAGATAGGCAGGGCATTTGGGAAAAACTGTTTTTT; j_call: TRBJ1-4; clone_size: .; d_call: .; v_call: TRBV4-1
cdr3_aa: CASSQDPGTGLEKLFF; cdr3_nt: TGCGCCAGCAGCCAAGACCCCGGGACAGGGCTAGAAAAACTGTTTTTT; j_call: TRBJ1-4; clone_size: .; d_call: TRBD1; v_call: TRBV4-3
cdr3_aa: CASPGAGGNEQFF; cdr3_nt: TGTGCCAGTCCCGGGGCGGGAGGCAATGAGCAGTTCTTC; j_call: TRBJ2-1; clone_size: few; d_call: TRBD2; v_call: TRBV19
cdr3_aa: CASTETGQAATEAFF; cdr3_nt: TGTGCCAGCACCGAAACGGGACAAGCCGCCACTGAAGCTTTCTTT; j_call: TRBJ1-1; clone_size: .; d_call: .; v_call: TRBV18
cdr3_aa: CATSDSGLAENTGELFF; cdr3_nt: TGTGCCACCAGTGATTCTGGACTAGCGGAAAACACCGGGGAGCTGTTTTTT; j_call: TRBJ2-2; clone_size: .; d_call: TRBD2; v_call: TRBV24-1
cdr3_aa: CASPWTGLGEQYF; cdr3_nt: TGCGCCAGCCCCTGGACAGGCTTGGGCGAGCAGTACTTC; j_call: TRBJ2-7; clone_size: .; d_call: TRBD1; v_call: TRBV23-1
cdr3_aa: CASSQGGGGLRENIQYF; cdr3_nt: TGTGCCAGCAGCCAAGGAGGCGGGGGCCTGAGGGAAAACATTCAGTACTTC; j_call: TRBJ2-4; clone_size: .; d_call: .; v_call: TRBV3-1/TRBV3-2
cdr3_aa: CASSYSQGSQLQHF; cdr3_nt: TGTGCCAGCAGTTACTCACAGGGGAGTCAGCTCCAGCATTTT; j_call: TRBJ1-5; clone_size: few; d_call: TRBD1; v_call: TRBV6-5
cdr3_aa: CASSRRTTEQFF; cdr3_nt: TGTGCCAGCAGCCGTAGAACTACGGAGCAGTTCTTC; j_call: TRBJ2-1; clone_size: .; d_call: .; v_call: TRBV28
cdr3_aa: CASRAGAGEVKNTGELFF; cdr3_nt: TGTGCCAGCAGGGCAGGAGCGGGAGAGGTTAAGAACACCGGGGAGCTGTTTTTT; j_call: TRBJ2-2; clone_size: .; d_call: TRBD2; v_call: TRBV7-9
cdr3_aa: CASSLDGQVEVNEQFF; cdr3_nt: TGTGCCAGCAGCTTAGACGGACAAGTTGAAGTCAATGAGCAGTTCTTC; j_call: TRBJ2-1; clone_size: .; d_call: .; v_call: TRBV7-3
cdr3_aa: CASSTTGTGANPNTGELFF; cdr3_nt: TGCGCCAGCAGCACTACCGGGACAGGGGCGAATCCGAACACCGGGGAGCTGTTTTTT; j_call: TRBJ2-2; clone_size: once; d_call: TRBD1; v_call: TRBV5-1
cdr3_aa: CASSPGGSGAYEQYF; cdr3_nt: TGTGCCAGCAGCCCCGGAGGTAGCGGGGCCTACGAGCAGTACTTC; j_call: TRBJ2-7; clone_size: .; d_call: TRBD2; v_call: TRBV6-5
cdr3_aa: CASSLGSGTYNEQFF; cdr3_nt: TGTGCCAGCAGCTTAGGGTCGGGGACTTACAATGAGCAGTTCTTC; j_call: TRBJ2-1; clone_size: .; d_call: .; v_call: TRBV7-3
cdr3_aa: CASSFGRAGNTIYF; cdr3_nt: TGTGCCAGCAGCTTTGGCAGGGCTGGAAACACCATATATTTT; j_call: TRBJ1-3; clone_size: few; d_call: .; v_call: TRBV13
cdr3_aa: CASSQDSSGMQETQYF; cdr3_nt: TGTGCCAGCAGCCAAGATTCTAGCGGGATGCAAGAGACCCAGTACTTC; j_call: TRBJ2-5; clone_size: .; d_call: TRBD2; v_call: TRBV4-2
cdr3_aa: CASSYESGGYQPQHF; cdr3_nt: TGTGCCAGCAGTTACGAGTCGGGGGGATATCAGCCCCAGCATTTT; j_call: TRBJ1-5; clone_size: .; d_call: .; v_call: TRBV6-6
cdr3_aa: CASSPLGSQETQYF; cdr3_nt: TGTGCCAGCAGCCCCTTGGGCTCTCAAGAGACCCAGTACTTC; j_call: TRBJ2-5; clone_size: .; d_call: .; v_call: TRBV7-3
cdr3_aa: CASGNEKLFF; cdr3_nt: TGTGCCTCGGGTAATGAAAAACTGTTTTTT; j_call: TRBJ1-4; clone_size: .; d_call: .; v_call: TRBV6-5
cdr3_aa: CASSHTQSTDTQYF; cdr3_nt: TGTGCCAGCAGCCATACACAAAGCACAGATACGCAGTATTTT; j_call: TRBJ2-3; clone_size: .; d_call: .; v_call: TRBV3-1/TRBV3-2
cdr3_aa: CSVDGLAGEYWDDRETQYF; cdr3_nt: TGCAGCGTTGATGGACTAGCGGGAGAATATTGGGACGACAGGGAGACCCAGTACTTC; j_call: TRBJ2-5; clone_size: .; d_call: TRBD2; v_call: TRBV29-1
cdr3_aa: CASSLPGRAGADTQYF; cdr3_nt: TGTGCCAGCAGCCTCCCCGGGAGGGCGGGGGCAGATACGCAGTATTTT; j_call: TRBJ2-3; clone_size: once; d_call: .; v_call: TRBV12-1
cdr3_aa: CASSLQGRSQETQYF; cdr3_nt: TGTGCCAGCAGTTTGCAGGGGCGCTCCCAAGAGACCCAGTACTTC; j_call: TRBJ2-5; clone_size: .; d_call: .; v_call: TRBV27
cdr3_aa: CSVRTGATNEKLFF; cdr3_nt: TGCAGCGTCCGGACTGGAGCAACTAATGAAAAACTGTTTTTT; j_call: TRBJ1-4; clone_size: .; d_call: .; v_call: TRBV29-1
cdr3_aa: CASSPWDRRAGETQYF; cdr3_nt: TGTGCCAGCAGCCCCTGGGACAGGAGGGCTGGAGAGACCCAGTACTTC; j_call: TRBJ2-5; clone_size: .; d_call: TRBD1; v_call: TRBV7-9
cdr3_aa: CASSQARGQGLSEQYF; cdr3_nt: TGTGCCAGCAGCCAAGCCCGGGGACAGGGCCTGAGCGAGCAGTACTTC; j_call: TRBJ2-7; clone_size: few; d_call: TRBD1; v_call: TRBV4-2
cdr3_aa: CASTPTANYEQYF; cdr3_nt: TGTGCCAGCACTCCGACTGCCAACTACGAGCAGTACTTC; j_call: TRBJ2-7; clone_size: .; d_call: .; v_call: TRBV28
cdr3_aa: CAMSLQGSTGELFF; cdr3_nt: TGTGCCATGTCATTACAGGGATCCACCGGGGAGCTGTTTTTT; j_call: TRBJ2-2; clone_size: .; d_call: .; v_call: TRBV10-3
cdr3_aa: CATSPARAGEQYF; cdr3_nt: TGTGCCACCAGCCCAGCCAGGGCGGGGGAGCAGTACTTC; j_call: TRBJ2-7; clone_size: .; d_call: .; v_call: TRBV15
cdr3_aa: CASTKRPGNQPQHF; cdr3_nt: TGTGCCAGCACCAAAAGGCCGGGGAATCAGCCCCAGCATTTT; j_call: TRBJ1-5; clone_size: .; d_call: .; v_call: TRBV28
cdr3_aa: CASSPPGRWLQGQYF; cdr3_nt: TGTGCCAGCAGTCCCCCGGGACGGTGGCTACAGGGGCAGTACTTC; j_call: TRBJ2-7; clone_size: .; d_call: .; v_call: TRBV28
cdr3_aa: CASSVVDNGYGYTF; cdr3_nt: TGTGCCAGCAGCGTAGTAGACAACGGCTATGGCTACACCTTC; j_call: TRBJ1-2; clone_size: few; d_call: .; v_call: TRBV9
cdr3_aa: CASSAVTGALNQPQHF; cdr3_nt: TGTGCCAGTAGTGCCGTTACAGGGGCACTGAATCAGCCCCAGCATTTT; j_call: TRBJ1-5; clone_size: .; d_call: TRBD1; v_call: TRBV19
cdr3_aa: CSVDEPKANYGYTF; cdr3_nt: TGCAGCGTTGATGAACCTAAAGCTAACTATGGCTACACCTTC; j_call: TRBJ1-2; clone_size: .; d_call: .; v_call: TRBV29-1
cdr3_aa: CASSLGQGAVEQYF; cdr3_nt: TGTGCCAGCAGCCTTGGACAGGGGGCGGTTGAGCAGTACTTC; j_call: TRBJ2-7; clone_size: .; d_call: TRBD1; v_call: TRBV7-9
cdr3_aa: CAASTGGSEKLFF; cdr3_nt: TGTGCCGCCTCAACAGGGGGGAGTGAAAAACTGTTTTTT; j_call: TRBJ1-4; clone_size: .; d_call: TRBD1; v_call: TRBV28
cdr3_aa: CASSPDGAYNEQFF; cdr3_nt: TGCGCCAGCAGCCCCGACGGAGCCTACAATGAGCAGTTCTTC; j_call: TRBJ2-1; clone_size: .; d_call: .; v_call: TRBV5-1
cdr3_aa: CASSQDLAGGRSRTGGEQFF; cdr3_nt: TGCGCCAGCAGCCAAGACCTAGCGGGAGGCCGAAGTAGAACGGGGGGTGAGCAGTTCTTC; j_call: TRBJ2-1; clone_size: few; d_call: TRBD2; v_call: TRBV4-3
cdr3_aa: CSAKGVYGYTF; cdr3_nt: TGCAGTGCTAAAGGAGTTTATGGCTACACCTTC; j_call: TRBJ1-2; clone_size: .; d_call: .; v_call: TRBV20-1